This T cell receptor (beta chain) came from a study of blood T cell repertoires in COVID-19 (dated by TCRdb to 2019 to 2021). Regarding the complete study: Collaborator samples came from the United States, Italy and Spain and covered acute and convalescent phases of COVID-19. The material from the prospective study consisted of cDNA or gDNA derived from T cells, B-cell-depleted T cells, or PBMCs. Subjects who had been exposed to COVID-19, were actively infected with it, or had recovered from it provided the deeply sampled blood TCRbeta repertoires that made up the dataset. The repertoires were made available in a free public database intended to serve as a resource for research on the immune response to SARS-CoV-2. Samples were obtained from the ongoing ImmuneRACE study (first 160 participants) and from 1,200 or so subjects provided by 6 global collaborators. Nearly every sample came with metadata listing a de-identified subject ID, COVID-19 status, age in years and sex. Where available, HLA class I and class II types were taken from metadata supplied by the sample provider and were not determined by assay-based typing. The investigation overall reported the following: Clinical and demographic metadata were provided uncurated, with the amount varying by source and participant.

CDR1 and CDR2, per the germline V gene, are MGHRA and YSYEKL. Counted from cysteine to phenylalanine, this CDR3 has 15 amino acids. Kept here is only the CDR3 DNA, which spans 45 bases and is read in frame from base 1. The V end gives up 9 bases and the J end 0 bases, leaving 3 bases in the junction not matched to a gene. On this clone itself: The antigen it binds to is not known. No per-base quality is available; no much larger clone lies one base away.

TCRbeta CDR3 regions were amplified from genomic DNA using the immunoSEQ Assay, a bias-controlled multiplex PCR. From the authors' description of their analysis: The number of nucleated cells in each sample was estimated by amplification of reference gene primers within the assay. To quantify the absolute abundance of each unique TCRbeta CDR3 rearrangement, sequence reads were collapsed and filtered. For each sample, productive Simpson clonality was calculated as the square root of Simpson's diversity index across productive rearrangements. Entries here come from immuneACCESS through TCRdb and include only in-frame sequences with V and J called. Some clones fail to appear in such tables; in the studies checked, an unresolved V gene covers under half of the shortfall, and the cause of the remainder is unknown. D and trimming were read from the DNA, whereas the V and J calls and clone size are those reported in that table. The sample profile shows approximately 200,000 clones; just over 85% of them were found once. The biggest ten clones account for 4.4% of the sample.

The collaborating institutions used their own protocols to collect whole blood in K2EDTA tubes. Collaborator samples were shipped for TCRbeta analysis as frozen whole blood, isolated PBMCs, or DNA extracted from either sample type. This TCR was recovered from a man aged 45-65 years with acute or convalescent COVID-19. Sequencing used peripheral blood. The rearranged chain carries TRBV4-1 and TRBJ2-2; TRBD2 matches 11 bases in the middle. The CDR3 in this case is CASGTSGPNTGELFF. The base sequence is TGCGCCAGTGGGACTAGCGGCCCGAACACCGGGGAGCTGTTTTTT.